This T cell receptor (beta chain) was sequenced during a study of T cell responses to AZD1222 COVID-19 vaccine. Broader study findings: The breadth and depth of Spike-specific TCRs increased once two AZD1222 doses had been given. The repertoires were collected only after the peak T cell response.

The table came from immunoSEQ multiplex PCR; TCRdb's copy has only in-frame clones and leaves some out. The repertoire holds some 130,000 clones, with 90% to 95% as singletons. CDR1 and CDR2 from the germline V gene are LNHDA and SQIVND (reference sequence). V shed 10 bases and J shed 4 bases, with 11 bases lying between them. This CDR3 is built from 12 residues. It was second doses at about 4 or about 12 weeks that were pooled. Concerning this clone itself: The antigen is unknown.

The receptor's source is an adult who received the AZD1222 COVID-19 vaccine. This chain links TRBV19 with TRBJ1-5, with a weak D call TRBD1 (5 bases). The source was peripheral blood, collected 28 days after the second AZD1222 dose. The DNA of the CDR3 is TGTGCCACCACGACAGAGAATCAGCCCCAGCATTTT. Amino acid sequence: CATTTENQPQHF.